This TCR beta chain was profiled in a study of regulatory T cells in long-lasting Graves disease. In the study overall: Graves' patients who were just diagnosed had used antithyroid drugs for under 3 months.

This sample's time point: newly diagnosed GD, antithyroid drugs for less than 3 months. RNA isolated from PBMCs was used to make the TCR library. According to the study, TCR beta libraries were built with iRepertoire HTBI primers and CDR3-region Arm-PCR. One entry per CDR3 protein results from TCRdb running MiXCR on the multiplex PCR reads. The sample has roughly 500,000 distinct CDR3 sequences; 12% are singletons. This clonotype was observed a few times. CDR1 and CDR2 from the germline V gene are SQVTM and ANQGSEA. This CDR3 is built from 15 residues. Between the trimmed V and J ends, which lost 3 bases and 1 base, there was a span of 15 bases. This same sample was also taken into another study, of T cells in Graves' hyperthyroidism and ophthalmopathy. That report notes: A set of HTBI primers served as the primers for a first-round RT-PCR of the TCR CDR3.

The origin of this receptor is a woman aged 25-40 years with Graves disease. The input for sequencing was peripheral blood mononuclear cells (PBMCs), taken at new diagnosis, from a patient treated with antithyroid drugs. The chain carries TRBV29-1 and TRBJ1-1, with D possibly being TRBD1 (5 bases). The CDR3 bases are TGCAGCGTTGAGGACACCCCGGAAGGGAACACTGAAGCTTTCTTT. Translation: CSVEDTPEGNTEAFF.